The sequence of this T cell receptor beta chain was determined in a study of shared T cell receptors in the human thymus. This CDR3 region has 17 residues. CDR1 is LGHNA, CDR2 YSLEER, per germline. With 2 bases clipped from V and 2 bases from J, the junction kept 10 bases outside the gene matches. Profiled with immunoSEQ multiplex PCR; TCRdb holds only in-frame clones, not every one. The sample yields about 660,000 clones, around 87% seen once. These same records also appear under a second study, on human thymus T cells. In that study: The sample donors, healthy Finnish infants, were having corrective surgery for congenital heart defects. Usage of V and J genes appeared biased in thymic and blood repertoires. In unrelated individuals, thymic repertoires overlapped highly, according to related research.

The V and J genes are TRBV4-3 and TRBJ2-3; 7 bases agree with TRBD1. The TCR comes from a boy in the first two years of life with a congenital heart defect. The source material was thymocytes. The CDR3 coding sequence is TGCGCCAGCAGCCAAAACAGGGGTCAGGGGCACACAGATACGCAGTATTTT. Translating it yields CASSQNRGQGHTDTQYF.